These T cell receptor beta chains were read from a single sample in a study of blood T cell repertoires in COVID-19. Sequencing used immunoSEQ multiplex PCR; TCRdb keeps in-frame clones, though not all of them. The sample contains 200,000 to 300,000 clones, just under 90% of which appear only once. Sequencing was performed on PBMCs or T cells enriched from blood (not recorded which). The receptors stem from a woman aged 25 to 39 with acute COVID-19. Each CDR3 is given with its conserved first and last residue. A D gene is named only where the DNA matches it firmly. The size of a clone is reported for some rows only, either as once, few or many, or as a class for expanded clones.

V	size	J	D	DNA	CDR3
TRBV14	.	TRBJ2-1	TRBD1	TGTGCCAGCAGCCCAGGGGGACACCTCTACAATGAGCAGTTCTTC	CASSPGGHLYNEQFF
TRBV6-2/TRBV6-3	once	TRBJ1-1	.	TGTGCCAGCAGTTCGACCGGGACTTCTGAAGCTTTCTTT	CASSSTGTSEAFF
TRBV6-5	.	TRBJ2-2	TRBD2	TGTGCCAGCAGACAGGGACTAGGCGGGGAGCTGTTTTTT	CASRQGLGGELFF
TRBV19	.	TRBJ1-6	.	TGTGCCAGTAGTATAAGGGGAGGGTTTAATTCACCCCTCCACTTT	CASSIRGGFNSPLHF
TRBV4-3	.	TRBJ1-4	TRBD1	TGCGCCAGCAGCCTGATAGGGACAGGTGCCAATGAAAAACTGTTTTTT	CASSLIGTGANEKLFF
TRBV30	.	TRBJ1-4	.	TGTGCCTGGAGGCGGCAGGGTCGATCGGTAAAACTGTTTTTT	CAWRRQGRSVKLFF
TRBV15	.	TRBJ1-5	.	TGTGCCACCAGCGGGAGGGGGTTGGGTCAGCCCCAGCATTTT	CATSGRGLGQPQHF
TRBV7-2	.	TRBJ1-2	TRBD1	TGTGCCAGCAGCTTAACGTCAGGACAGGTTAACTATGGCTACACCTTC	CASSLTSGQVNYGYTF
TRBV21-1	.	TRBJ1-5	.	TGTGCCGCGTCAGGACAGGGCAATCAGCCCCAGCATTTT	CAASGQGNQPQHF
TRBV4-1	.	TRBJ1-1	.	TGCGCCAGCAGCCACCGACGCGGAAACACTGAAGCTTTCTTT	CASSHRRGNTEAFF
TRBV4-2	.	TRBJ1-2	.	TGTGCCAGCAGCCCACTGGGCGACTATGGCTACACCTTC	CASSPLGDYGYTF
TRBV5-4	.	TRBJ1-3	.	TGTGCCAGCAGCCCGGTACCGGGGAGAGTAGGCACCATATATTTT	CASSPVPGRVGTIYF
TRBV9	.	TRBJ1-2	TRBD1	TGTGCCAGCAGCGTAGAAGCGGCAGGGGGCGCGTTGATCTATGGCTACACCTTC	CASSVEAAGGALIYGYTF
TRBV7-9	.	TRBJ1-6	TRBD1	TGTGCCAGCAGCGCGCCAGGACAGGGGGCGGCTCGACCCCTCCACTTT	CASSAPGQGAARPLHF